This TCR beta chain stems from a study of blood T cell repertoires in COVID-19. Study-wide context: The cDNA or gDNA used as material had been derived from T cells, B-cell-depleted T cells, or PBMCs.

The V and J ends lost 3 bases and 0 bases respectively, with 12 bases between them. The CDR3 is made up of 16 amino acids. The germline V gene has CDR1 SGHRS and CDR2 YFSETQ. Per the original data handling: Amplifying reference gene primers gave estimates of nucleated cell counts. The method was immunoSEQ multiplex PCR; TCRdb's version includes in-frame clones alone and lacks a portion of them. The V and J calls and clone size were taken over from that table, and D and trimming were inferred from the DNA. The sample shows 350,000 to 450,000 clones, about 89% of them seen only once. The sample consisted of PBMCs or T cells enriched from blood (not recorded which). This receptor was obtained from a man in his forties or fifties in a cohort exposed to, infected with or recovered from COVID-19 (not recorded which). The rearrangement joins TRBV5-1 to TRBJ2-2, with D maybe TRBD2 (5 bases). For the CDR3, the DNA is TGCGCCAGCAGCTGGAGGACTCTTACGAACACCGGGGAGCTGTTTTTT. Amino acid sequence: CASSWRTLTNTGELFF.